The next 2 T cell receptor beta chains were all read from a single sample in a study of cytomegalovirus exposure and HLA in healthy donors. Researchers ran the PCR with 60 Vbeta and 13 Jbeta primers. Some clones are missing from TCRdb's copy, which holds only in-frame ones; the method was immunoSEQ multiplex PCR. This sample has just over 150,000 clones, with 80% found just once. Sequenced material: PBMCs. The receptors stem from a male donor in good health and CMV-seropositive.

This chain connects TRBV5-1 to TRBJ2-7; TRBD2 matches 9 bases. V trimming: 0 bases; J trimming: 6 bases; junction bases outside the gene matches: 7. CDR3 length: 15 amino acids. The germline gives CDR1 SGHRS, CDR2 YFSETQ. The DNA for the CDR3 is TGCGCCAGCAGCTTGGGATCTAGCGGGATAACCGAGCAGTACTTC. It specifies CASSLGSSGITEQYF.

CDR3 nucleotides: TGTGCCAGCAGCGTAGGGGGACTAGCTTACAATGAGCAGTTCTTC. This gives the protein CASSVGGLAYNEQFF. The chain employs TRBV9 and TRBJ2-1; 9 positions match TRBD2. The junction had 2 bases not matched to a gene; V was cut back by 0 bases and J by 4 bases. Germline V CDR1 and CDR2: SGDLS, YYNGEE. The CDR3 runs to 15 residues.